This T cell receptor (beta chain) was sequenced during a study of blood T cell repertoires in COVID-19. At the level of the study: Whether acute or convalescent, the COVID-19 samples came from the United States, Italy and Spain. T cells, B-cell-depleted T cells, or PBMCs provided the cDNA or gDNA that served as material.

In the original processing: Estimation of nucleated cell counts relied on the amplification of reference gene primers. This table comes from immunoSEQ multiplex PCR, and its TCRdb copy is limited to in-frame clones, with some not included. The D gene and trimming were derived from the DNA, and the V and J assignments and clone size from that table. Here the sample spans about 360,000 clones, 70% to 90% being singletons. This CDR3 spans 13 amino acids. V was clipped by 6 bases and J by 0 bases, with 11 bases between them. CDR1 SQVTM and CDR2 ANQGSEA come from the germline V gene. Seattle patients were enrolled while actively infected and followed longitudinally.

The sequenced sample consisted of peripheral blood. This chain joins TRBV29-1 and TRBJ1-1; D is perhaps TRBD1 (6 bases). The sequence derives from a woman aged 60-75 years with COVID-19, enrolled during active disease. For the CDR3, the DNA is TGCAGCGTCGGGACACATATGAACACTGAAGCTTTCTTT. Amino acid sequence: CSVGTHMNTEAFF.